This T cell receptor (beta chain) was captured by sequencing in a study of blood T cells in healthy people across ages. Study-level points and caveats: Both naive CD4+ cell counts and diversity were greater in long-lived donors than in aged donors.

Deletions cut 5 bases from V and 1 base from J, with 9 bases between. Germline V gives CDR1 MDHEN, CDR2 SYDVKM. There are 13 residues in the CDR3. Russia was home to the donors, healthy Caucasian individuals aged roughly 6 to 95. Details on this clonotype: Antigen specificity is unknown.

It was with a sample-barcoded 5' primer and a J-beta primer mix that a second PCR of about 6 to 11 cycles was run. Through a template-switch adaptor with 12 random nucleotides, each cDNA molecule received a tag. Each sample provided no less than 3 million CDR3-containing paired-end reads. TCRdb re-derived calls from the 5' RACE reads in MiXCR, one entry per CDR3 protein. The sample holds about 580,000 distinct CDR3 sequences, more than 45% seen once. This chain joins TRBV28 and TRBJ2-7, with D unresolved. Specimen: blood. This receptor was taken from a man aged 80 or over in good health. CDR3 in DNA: TGTGCCAGCAGTCCGGCGTTATCCTACGAGCAGTACTTC. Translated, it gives CASSPALSYEQYF.